Listed below are T cell receptor beta chains from one sample, sequenced in a study of blood T cells in healthy people across ages. Using its own MiXCR run on the 5' RACE reads, TCRdb lists one record per CDR3 protein. This sample has 1.5 million to 2 million distinct CDR3 sequences; 28% occur once, and the top ten carry roughly 8%. Sequencing was carried out using blood. These receptors all come from a woman younger than 45 in good health. Both conserved end residues are part of each CDR3. Only some rows state a clone size, as once, few, many or a class for expanded clones.

J: TRBJ1-2
size: .
V: TRBV15
CDR3: CATSRDGGQSSHGYTF

J: TRBJ2-7
size: .
V: TRBV12-5
CDR3: CASGVDVGSYEQYF

J: TRBJ1-2
size: few
V: TRBV20-1
CDR3: CSARRTGVYGYTF

J: TRBJ1-3
size: few
V: TRBV12-3/TRBV12-4
CDR3: CANTLIGPGNTIYF

J: .
size: .
V: TRBV12-3/TRBV12-4
CDR3: CASAGLAGQETQYF

J: TRBJ2-1
size: .
V: TRBV7-2
CDR3: CASSSTPWAGGNNEQFF

J: TRBJ2-5
size: .
V: TRBV2
CDR3: CASRKQGVGETQYF

J: TRBJ2-1
size: .
V: TRBV7-2
CDR3: CASTNSSGGYNEQFF

J: TRBJ1-2
size: many
V: TRBV10-3
CDR3: CAISDWGQDYGYTF

J: TRBJ2-7
size: few
V: TRBV24-1
CDR3: CATSDSRGRPYEQYF

J: TRBJ2-2
size: .
V: TRBV12-3/TRBV12-4
CDR3: CATTINPGELFF

J: TRBJ2-3
size: once
V: TRBV12-3/TRBV12-4
CDR3: CASSKATAHMEYF

J: TRBJ2-7
size: many
V: TRBV6-2/TRBV6-3
CDR3: CASRKEVIAAYEQYF

J: TRBJ1-5
size: few
V: TRBV18
CDR3: CASSPRRGFNQPQHF

J: TRBJ2-7
size: few
V: TRBV14
CDR3: CASSQSLAPSYEQYF

J: TRBJ1-2
size: few
V: TRBV7-2
CDR3: CASSPQDSGGISYTF

J: TRBJ2-5
size: .
V: TRBV30
CDR3: CAWYPGQGGETQYF

J: TRBJ2-7
size: few
V: TRBV24-1
CDR3: CATSDFGTGSSYEQYF

J: TRBJ1-6
size: .
V: TRBV6-6
CDR3: CASSYRGAGSPLHF

J: TRBJ1-4
size: few
V: TRBV7-2
CDR3: CASSLASVRSGEKLFF

J: TRBJ1-2
size: .
V: TRBV2
CDR3: CASSEAREGGYTF

J: TRBJ2-7
size: many
V: TRBV4-1
CDR3: CASSQDPLGGGIDEQYF

J: TRBJ2-1
size: .
V: TRBV27
CDR3: CASRSGAEQFF

J: TRBJ2-1
size: .
V: TRBV5-1
CDR3: CASKKEREITGEQFF

J: TRBJ2-7
size: many
V: TRBV9
CDR3: CASSASNPYEQYF

J: TRBJ2-3
size: many
V: TRBV4-3
CDR3: CASSQETTRPDTQYF

J: TRBJ1-5
size: few
V: TRBV20-1
CDR3: CSAGGGENQPQHF

J: TRBJ2-7
size: many
V: TRBV29-1
CDR3: CSGSAGLGYEQYF

J: TRBJ2-5
size: .
V: TRBV3-1
CDR3: CASNQGGGRRSAQQYF

J: TRBJ2-1
size: few
V: TRBV3-1
CDR3: CASSLKLSVGNNEQFF

J: TRBJ2-1
size: .
V: TRBV7-2
CDR3: CASSFSTSYEQFF

J: TRBJ1-2
size: .
V: TRBV5-1
CDR3: CASSLGNGLGYTF

J: TRBJ2-1
size: many
V: TRBV12-3/TRBV12-4
CDR3: CASSGGGGSDNEQFF

J: TRBJ1-1
size: .
V: TRBV7-9
CDR3: CASNPTSGTEAFF

J: TRBJ1-2
size: few
V: TRBV5-1
CDR3: CASSRGTANNYGYTF

J: TRBJ2-7
size: many
V: TRBV3-1
CDR3: CASSRRGHPEEQYF

J: TRBJ1-2
size: many
V: TRBV7-2
CDR3: CASSTKTANYGYTF

J: TRBJ2-5
size: .
V: TRBV6-2/TRBV6-3
CDR3: CASASGGYQETQYF

J: TRBJ2-1
size: .
V: TRBV7-2
CDR3: CASSLGLAGQGEQFF

J: TRBJ2-7
size: .
V: TRBV18
CDR3: CASSLYGAELGYEQYF